This T cell receptor beta chain was identified in a study of OX40 agonist ivuxolimab in advanced cancers. Study at large: Intravenous ivuxolimab at 0.01 to 10 mg/kg was given to patients every 2 weeks. Averaging 60 years in age, with a range of about 23 to 79, the cohort was approximately 87% male.

Study-wide points: The expanded peripheral T cells' antigen specificity was not determined. Within 6 weeks, CD4+ and CD8+ blood T cells expanded clonally at 0.1 to 3.0 mg/kg.

On this clone itself: Its antigen is undetermined.

The method was immunoSEQ multiplex PCR; TCRdb's version includes in-frame clones alone and lacks a portion of them. The table lists approximately 130,000 clones, about nine tenths of them singletons. CDR1 SGHTA and CDR2 FQGNSA come from the germline V gene. V lost 5 bases, J lost 4 bases, and 3 bases lay in between. This CDR3 has 11 residues. The sequenced sample was CD4+ or CD8+ T cells sorted from blood, obtained in a trial of the OX40 agonist ivuxolimab. The origin of this receptor is an adult with an advanced solid tumor such as melanoma, head and neck, liver or kidney cancer. The rearrangement joins TRBV7-2 to TRBJ1-3, with D unresolved. Here the CDR3 DNA reads TGTGCCAGCAGCCCAGGAAACACCATATATTTT. This translates into CASSPGNTIYF. The full variable domain, its missing parts supplied by reference TRBV7-2 and TRBJ1-3, is GAGVSQSPSNKVTEKGKDVELRCDPISGHTALYWYRQSLGQGLEFLIYFQGNSAPDKSGLPSDRFSAERTGGSVSTLTIQRTQQEDSAVYLCASSPGNTIYFGEGSWLTVV.